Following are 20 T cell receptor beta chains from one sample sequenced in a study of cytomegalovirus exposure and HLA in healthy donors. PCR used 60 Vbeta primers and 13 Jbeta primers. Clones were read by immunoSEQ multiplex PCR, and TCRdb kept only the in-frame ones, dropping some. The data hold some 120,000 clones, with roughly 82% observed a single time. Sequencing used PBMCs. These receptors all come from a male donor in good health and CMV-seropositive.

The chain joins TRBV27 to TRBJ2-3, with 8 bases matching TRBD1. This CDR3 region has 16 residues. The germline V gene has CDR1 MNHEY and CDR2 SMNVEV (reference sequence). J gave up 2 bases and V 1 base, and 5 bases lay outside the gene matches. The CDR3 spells CASSLLGQANTDTQYF. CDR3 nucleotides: TGTGCCAGCAGTTTATTGGGACAGGCGAACACAGATACGCAGTATTTT.

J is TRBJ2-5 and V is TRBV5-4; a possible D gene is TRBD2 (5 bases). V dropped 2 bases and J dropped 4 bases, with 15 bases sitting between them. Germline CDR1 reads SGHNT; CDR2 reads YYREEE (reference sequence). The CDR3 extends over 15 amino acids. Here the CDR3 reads CASSFGPTEGETQYF. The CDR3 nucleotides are TGTGCCAGCAGCTTTGGACCCACTGAGGGAGAGACCCAGTACTTC.

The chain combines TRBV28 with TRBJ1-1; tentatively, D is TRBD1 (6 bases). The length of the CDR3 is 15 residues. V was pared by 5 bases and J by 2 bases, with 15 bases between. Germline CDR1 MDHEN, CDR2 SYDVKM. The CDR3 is CASSRYPDSNTEAFF. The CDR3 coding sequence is TGTGCCAGCAGTAGGTACCCGGACAGCAACACTGAAGCTTTCTTT.

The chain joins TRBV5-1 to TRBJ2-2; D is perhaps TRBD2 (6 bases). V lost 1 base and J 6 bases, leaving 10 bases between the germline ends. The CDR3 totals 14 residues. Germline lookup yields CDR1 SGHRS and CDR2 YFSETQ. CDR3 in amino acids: CASSLPGSSGELFF. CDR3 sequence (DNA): TGCGCCAGCAGCTTGCCCGGGAGTTCCGGGGAGCTGTTTTTT.

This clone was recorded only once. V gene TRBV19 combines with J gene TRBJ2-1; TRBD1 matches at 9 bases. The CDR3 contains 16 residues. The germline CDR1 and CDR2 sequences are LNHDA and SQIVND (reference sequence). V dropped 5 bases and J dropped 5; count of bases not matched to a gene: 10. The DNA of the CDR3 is TGTGCCAGTAGTCGCATTCCGGGACAGGGAGACAATGAGCAGTTCTTC. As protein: CASSRIPGQGDNEQFF. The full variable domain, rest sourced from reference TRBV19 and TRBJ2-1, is DGGITQSPKYLFRKEGQNVTLSCEQNLNHDAMYWYRQDPGQGLRLIYYSQIVNDFQKGDIAEGYSVSREKKESFPLTVTSAQKNPTAFYLCASSRIPGQGDNEQFFGPGTRLTVL.

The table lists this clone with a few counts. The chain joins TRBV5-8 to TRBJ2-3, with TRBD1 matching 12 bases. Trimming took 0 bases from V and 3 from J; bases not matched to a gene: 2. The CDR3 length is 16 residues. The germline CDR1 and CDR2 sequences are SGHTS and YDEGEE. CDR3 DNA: TGTGCCAGCAGCTTGGGGGACAGGGGGCGAACAGATACGCAGTATTTT. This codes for CASSLGDRGRTDTQYF. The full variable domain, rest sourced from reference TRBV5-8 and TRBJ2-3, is EAGVTQSPTHLIKTRGQQATLRCSPISGHTSVYWYQQALGLGLQFLLWYDEGEERNRGNFPPRFSGRQFPNYSSELNVNALELEDSALYLCASSLGDRGRTDTQYFGPGTRLTVL.

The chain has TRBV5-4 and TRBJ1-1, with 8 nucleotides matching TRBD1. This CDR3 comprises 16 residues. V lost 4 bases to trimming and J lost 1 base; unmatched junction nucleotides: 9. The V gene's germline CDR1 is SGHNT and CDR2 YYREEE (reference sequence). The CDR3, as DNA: TGTGCCAGCAGCCCCCGTCAGGGGGCGGGGAACACTGAAGCTTTCTTT. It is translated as CASSPRQGAGNTEAFF.

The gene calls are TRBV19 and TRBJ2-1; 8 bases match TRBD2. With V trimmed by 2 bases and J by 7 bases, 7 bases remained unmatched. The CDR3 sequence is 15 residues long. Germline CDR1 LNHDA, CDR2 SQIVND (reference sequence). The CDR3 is CASSIIAGLGNEQFF. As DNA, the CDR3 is TGTGCCAGTAGTATAATAGCGGGACTTGGGAATGAGCAGTTCTTC.

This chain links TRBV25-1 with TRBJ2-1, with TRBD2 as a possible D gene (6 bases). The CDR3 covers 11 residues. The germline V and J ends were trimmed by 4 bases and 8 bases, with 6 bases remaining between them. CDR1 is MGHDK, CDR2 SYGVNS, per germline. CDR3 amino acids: CASSGGDEQFF. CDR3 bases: TGTGCCAGCAGTGGGGGGGATGAGCAGTTCTTC.

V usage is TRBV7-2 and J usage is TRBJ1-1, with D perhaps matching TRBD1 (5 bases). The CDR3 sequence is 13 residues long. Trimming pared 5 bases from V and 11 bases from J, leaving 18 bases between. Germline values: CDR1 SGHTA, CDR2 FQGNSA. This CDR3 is CASSLPRDVRAFF. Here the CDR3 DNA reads TGTGCCAGCAGCCTACCGCGGGACGTGCGGGCTTTCTTT.

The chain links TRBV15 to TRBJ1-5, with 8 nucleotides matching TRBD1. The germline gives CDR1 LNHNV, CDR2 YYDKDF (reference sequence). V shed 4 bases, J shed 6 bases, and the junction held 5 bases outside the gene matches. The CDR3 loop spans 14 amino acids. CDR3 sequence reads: CATSNTGGGQPQHF. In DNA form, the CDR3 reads TGTGCCACCAGCAACACAGGGGGGGGTCAGCCCCAGCATTTT.

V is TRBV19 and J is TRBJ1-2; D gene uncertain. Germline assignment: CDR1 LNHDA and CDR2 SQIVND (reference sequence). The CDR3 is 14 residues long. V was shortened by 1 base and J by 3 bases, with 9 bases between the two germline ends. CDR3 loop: CASSIGHAYYGYTF. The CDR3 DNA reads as TGTGCCAGTAGTATAGGGCACGCTTACTATGGCTACACCTTC.

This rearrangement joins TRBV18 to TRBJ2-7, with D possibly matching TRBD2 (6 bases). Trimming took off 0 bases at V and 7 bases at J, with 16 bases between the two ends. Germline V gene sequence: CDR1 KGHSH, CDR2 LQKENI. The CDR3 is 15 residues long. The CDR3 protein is CASSPPEALGGEQYF. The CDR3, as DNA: TGTGCCAGCTCACCACCGGAAGCGTTGGGGGGAGAGCAGTACTTC.

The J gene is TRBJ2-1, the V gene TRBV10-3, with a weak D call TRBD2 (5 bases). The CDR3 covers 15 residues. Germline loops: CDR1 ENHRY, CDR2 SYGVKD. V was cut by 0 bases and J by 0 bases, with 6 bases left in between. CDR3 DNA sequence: TGTGCCATCAGTGAGTCGGGGAGCTCCTACAATGAGCAGTTCTTC. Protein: CAISESGSSYNEQFF.

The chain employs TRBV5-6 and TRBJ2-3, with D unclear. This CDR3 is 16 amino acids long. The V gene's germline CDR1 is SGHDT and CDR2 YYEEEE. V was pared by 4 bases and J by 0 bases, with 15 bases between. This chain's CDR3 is CASSTGWLTSTDTQYF. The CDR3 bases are TGTGCCAGCAGCACGGGTTGGCTAACTAGCACAGATACGCAGTATTTT.

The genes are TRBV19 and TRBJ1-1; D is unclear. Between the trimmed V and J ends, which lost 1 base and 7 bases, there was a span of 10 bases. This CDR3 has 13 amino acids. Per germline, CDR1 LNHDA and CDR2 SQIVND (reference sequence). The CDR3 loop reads CASSIGTRVEAFF. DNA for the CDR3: TGTGCCAGTAGTATAGGTACCCGGGTTGAAGCTTTCTTT. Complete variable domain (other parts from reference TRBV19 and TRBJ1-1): DGGITQSPKYLFRKEGQNVTLSCEQNLNHDAMYWYRQDPGQGLRLIYYSQIVNDFQKGDIAEGYSVSREKKESFPLTVTSAQKNPTAFYLCASSIGTRVEAFFGQGTRLTVV.

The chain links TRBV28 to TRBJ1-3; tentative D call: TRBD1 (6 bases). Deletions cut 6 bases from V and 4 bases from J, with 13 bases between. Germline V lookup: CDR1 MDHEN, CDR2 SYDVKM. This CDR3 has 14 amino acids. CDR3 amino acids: CASRPQGAGNTIYF. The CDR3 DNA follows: TGTGCCAGCAGGCCACAGGGTGCGGGAAACACCATATATTTT.

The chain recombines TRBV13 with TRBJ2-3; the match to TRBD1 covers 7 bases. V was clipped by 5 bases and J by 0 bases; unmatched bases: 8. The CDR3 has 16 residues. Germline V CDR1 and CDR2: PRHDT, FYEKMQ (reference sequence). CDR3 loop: CASSQLDRSSTDTQYF. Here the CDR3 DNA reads TGTGCCAGCAGCCAGTTGGACAGGTCGAGCACAGATACGCAGTATTTT.

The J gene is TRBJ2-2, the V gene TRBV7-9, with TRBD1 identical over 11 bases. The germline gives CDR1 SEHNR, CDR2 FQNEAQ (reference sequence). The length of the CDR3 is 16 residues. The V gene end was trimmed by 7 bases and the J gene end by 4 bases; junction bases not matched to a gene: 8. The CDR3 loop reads CASIGQGAPGTGELFF. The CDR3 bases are TGTGCCAGCATCGGACAGGGGGCGCCCGGCACCGGGGAGCTGTTTTTT.

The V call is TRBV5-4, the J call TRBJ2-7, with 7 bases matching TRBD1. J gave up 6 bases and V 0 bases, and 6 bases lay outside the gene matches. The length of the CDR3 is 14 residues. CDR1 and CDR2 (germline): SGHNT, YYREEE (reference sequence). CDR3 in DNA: TGTGCCAGCAGCTTGGTAGACAGGGTGGGCGAGCAGTACTTC. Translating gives CASSLVDRVGEQYF.